This TCR beta chain was sequenced during a study of read filtering for tumor transcriptome and immune sequencing. Study details: After DNase treatment, RNA was made into whole-transcriptome libraries. The study, taken as a whole, reports: Compared with RNA-seq, IR-seq gave much higher clonotype depth and reliability.

The library was built from roughly 400 ng RNA with molecular barcoded adaptors for alpha/delta and beta/gamma chains. One entry per CDR3 protein results from TCRdb running MiXCR on the reads. The table has about a thousand distinct CDR3 sequences, over 65% seen once. This clonotype was detected a few times. Antigen specificity is unknown. Germline CDR1 reads SGHNT; CDR2 reads YENEEA. The CDR3 is made up of 14 amino acids. V lost 1 base and J lost 7, with 11 bases in between. The chain couples TRBV11-3 to TRBJ2-1, with D tentatively TRBD1 (5 bases). The TCR comes from a donor at least 40 years old with multiple myeloma. This table probably holds off-target reads from a library built for another chain. Source material: a population of CD138-negative cells sorted from bone marrow. The CDR3 here is CASSLGPSGNEQFF. CDR3 nucleotides: TGTGCCAGCAGCTTAGGGCCCTCAGGGAATGAGCAGTTCTTC.